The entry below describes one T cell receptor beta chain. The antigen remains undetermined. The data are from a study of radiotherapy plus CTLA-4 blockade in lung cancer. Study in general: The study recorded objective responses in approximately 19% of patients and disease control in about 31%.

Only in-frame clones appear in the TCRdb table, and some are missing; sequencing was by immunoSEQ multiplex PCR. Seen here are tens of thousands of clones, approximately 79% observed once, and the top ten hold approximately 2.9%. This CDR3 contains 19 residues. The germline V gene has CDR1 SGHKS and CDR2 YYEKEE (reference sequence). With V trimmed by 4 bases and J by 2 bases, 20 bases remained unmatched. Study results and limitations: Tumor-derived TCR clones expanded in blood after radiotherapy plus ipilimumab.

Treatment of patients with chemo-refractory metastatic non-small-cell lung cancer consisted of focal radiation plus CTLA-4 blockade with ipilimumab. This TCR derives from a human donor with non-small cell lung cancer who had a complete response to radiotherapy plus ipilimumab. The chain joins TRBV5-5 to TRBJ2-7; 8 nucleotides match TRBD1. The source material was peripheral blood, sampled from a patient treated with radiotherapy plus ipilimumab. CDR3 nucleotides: TGTGCCAGCAGCGGATTGGGACAGGACTTTTCCCAATCCACCTACGAGCAGTACTTC. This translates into CASSGLGQDFSQSTYEQYF.